This TCR beta chain was documented in a study of identical twins. Study-wide results and limits: Less excess twin sharing appeared in beta out-of-frame sequences.

TCRdb independently ran MiXCR on the 5' RACE reads; one entry per CDR3 protein. The sample consists of hundreds of thousands of distinct CDR3 sequences, around 6.1% of them appearing once. This clonotype was seen repeatedly, ten times or more. The antigen is not known. Germline CDR1 SGHKS, CDR2 YYEKEE (reference sequence). V was trimmed by 4 bases and J by 2 bases, leaving 12 bases between them. The CDR3 consists of 14 residues. This sequence originates from a young man in good health. The sequenced sample consisted of naive T cells sorted from blood. The V call is TRBV5-5, the J call TRBJ1-2; tentatively, D is TRBD1 (6 bases). CDR3 sequence: CASSLGGRNYGYTF. As DNA, the CDR3 is TGTGCCAGCAGCCTGGGGGGGCGGAACTATGGCTACACCTTC.